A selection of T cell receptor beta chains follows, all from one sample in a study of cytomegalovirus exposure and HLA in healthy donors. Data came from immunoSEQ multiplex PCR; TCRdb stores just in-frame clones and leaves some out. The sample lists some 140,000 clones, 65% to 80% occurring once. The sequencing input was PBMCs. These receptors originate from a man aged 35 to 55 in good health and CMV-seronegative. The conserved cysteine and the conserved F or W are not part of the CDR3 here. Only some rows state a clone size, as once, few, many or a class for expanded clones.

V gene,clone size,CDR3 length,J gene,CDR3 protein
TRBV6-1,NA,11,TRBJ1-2,ASSAQQGDGYT
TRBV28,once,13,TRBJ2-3,ASSYGAGERYTQY
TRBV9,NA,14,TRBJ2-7,ASSVAVGGPINEQY
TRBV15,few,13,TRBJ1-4,ATSRDRGWVEKLF
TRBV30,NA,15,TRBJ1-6,AWSVRTRSSYNSPLH
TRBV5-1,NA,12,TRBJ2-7,ASSLGPDSYEQY
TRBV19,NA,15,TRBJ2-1,ASSIGSGLAFYNEQF
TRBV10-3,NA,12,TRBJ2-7,AISESGSSYEQY
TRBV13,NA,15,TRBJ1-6,ASSTRTGGSYNSPLH
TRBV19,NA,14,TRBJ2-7,ASSIVGQVLLYEQY
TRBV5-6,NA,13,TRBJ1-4,ASSSRWGGGEKLF
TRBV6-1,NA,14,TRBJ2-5,ASSESRSGVQETQY
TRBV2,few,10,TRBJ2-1,ASRTGENEQF
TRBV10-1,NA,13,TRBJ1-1,ASSEGYWRNTEAF
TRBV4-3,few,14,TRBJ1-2,ASSQDLASRRDGYT
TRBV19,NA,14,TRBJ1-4,ASSATGTVANEKLF
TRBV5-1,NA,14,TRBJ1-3,ASSWGQGASGNTIY
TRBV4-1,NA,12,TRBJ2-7,ASSQRDTSYEQY
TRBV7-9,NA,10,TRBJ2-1,ASSLGGLEQF
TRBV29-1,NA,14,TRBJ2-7,SVLGWGTGDAYEQY
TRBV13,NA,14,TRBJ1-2,ASSLLQGAINYGYT
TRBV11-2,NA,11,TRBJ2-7,ASSLDSSYEQY
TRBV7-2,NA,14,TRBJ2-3,ASSLGRDRITDTQY
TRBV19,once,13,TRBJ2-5,ASSPFRTSGVAQY
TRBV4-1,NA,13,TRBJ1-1,ASSQEGWGGTEAF
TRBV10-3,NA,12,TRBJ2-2,ALKARDQYGELF
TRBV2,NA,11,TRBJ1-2,ASSETPNYGYT
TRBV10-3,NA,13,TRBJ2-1,AIESGGGLSDEQF
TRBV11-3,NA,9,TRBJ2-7,ASSSRSEQY
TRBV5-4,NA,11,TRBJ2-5,ASSWGTEEAQY
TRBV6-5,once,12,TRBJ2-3,ASRLAGRTDTQY
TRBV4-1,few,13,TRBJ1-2,ASSQAGFLVDGYT
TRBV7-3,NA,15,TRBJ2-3,ASSLRAGRASPDTQY
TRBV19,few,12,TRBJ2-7,ASSIPGQGYEQY
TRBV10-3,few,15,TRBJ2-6,AISGGDRGSGANVLT
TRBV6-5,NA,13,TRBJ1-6,ASSRVGDRDSPLH
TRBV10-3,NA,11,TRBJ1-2,AIREQGLGGYT
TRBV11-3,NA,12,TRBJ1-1,ASSFGMGDTEAF
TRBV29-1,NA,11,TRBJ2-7,SVSGTGTYEQY
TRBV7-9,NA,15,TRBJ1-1,ASSLAVGGRGRTEAF
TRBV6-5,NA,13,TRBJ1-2,ASSSPGQGDYGYT
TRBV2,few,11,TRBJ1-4,ASRESRDEKLF
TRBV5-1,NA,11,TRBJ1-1,ASSQDPGTEAF
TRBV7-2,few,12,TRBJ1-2,ASRAGVTSGGYT